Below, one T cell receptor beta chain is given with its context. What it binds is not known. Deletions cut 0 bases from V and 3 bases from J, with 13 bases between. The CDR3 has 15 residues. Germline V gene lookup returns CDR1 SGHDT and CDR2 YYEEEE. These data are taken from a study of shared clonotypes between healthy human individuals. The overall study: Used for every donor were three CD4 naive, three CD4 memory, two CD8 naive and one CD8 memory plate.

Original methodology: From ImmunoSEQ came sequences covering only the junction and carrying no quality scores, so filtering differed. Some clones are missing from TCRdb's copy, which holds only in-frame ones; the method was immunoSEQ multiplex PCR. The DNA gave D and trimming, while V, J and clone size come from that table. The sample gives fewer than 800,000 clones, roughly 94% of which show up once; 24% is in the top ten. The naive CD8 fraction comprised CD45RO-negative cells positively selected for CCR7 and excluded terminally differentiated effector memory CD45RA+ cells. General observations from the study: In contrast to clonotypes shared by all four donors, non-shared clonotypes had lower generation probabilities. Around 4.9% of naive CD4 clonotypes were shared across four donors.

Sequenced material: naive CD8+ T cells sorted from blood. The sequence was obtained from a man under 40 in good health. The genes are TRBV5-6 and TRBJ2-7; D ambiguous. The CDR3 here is CASSLDSRANYEQYF. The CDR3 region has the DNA TGTGCCAGCAGCTTGGATAGTAGGGCTAACTACGAGCAGTACTTC.